Listed below are T cell receptor beta chains from one sample, sequenced in a study of blood T cell repertoires in COVID-19. Profiled with immunoSEQ multiplex PCR; TCRdb holds only in-frame clones, not every one. The table has over 200,000 clones, approximately 90% seen once. The sequencing input was peripheral blood. The receptors stem from a man in his 60s with COVID-19, enrolled during active disease. Each CDR3 is given with its conserved first and last residue. Each record gives: V gene, CDR3 protein.

V: TRBV24-1; CDR3: CATSVTSGRAVGPYNEQFF
V: TRBV4-1; CDR3: CASSQEPPTGVDYGYTF
V: TRBV6-5; CDR3: CASSYDRLLSGNTIYF
V: TRBV6-5; CDR3: CATHIQRDTDTQYF
V: TRBV9; CDR3: CASSVFGVPNQPQHF
V: TRBV2; CDR3: CASSRGLLSSYNEQFF
V: TRBV6-5; CDR3: CASRRDGRRDGYTF
V: TRBV27; CDR3: CASSPWGQGARNIQYF
V: TRBV7-3; CDR3: CASSLVGAGLRETQYF
V: TRBV7-9; CDR3: CASSERGYGYTF
V: TRBV7-3; CDR3: CASSSYGLAGGADTQYF
V: TRBV30; CDR3: CAWGAVVRTGELFF
V: TRBV18; CDR3: CASSPPEGSDTEAFF
V: TRBV4-3; CDR3: CASSQDPGEEQYF
V: TRBV4-1; CDR3: CASSQDRERASTDTQYF
V: TRBV5-5; CDR3: CASSLSMTGAADTQYF
V: TRBV28; CDR3: CASGINYGYTF
V: TRBV27; CDR3: CASRRSGTQYF
V: TRBV10-3; CDR3: CAISEKSGSSYNEQFF
V: TRBV2; CDR3: CASSDRLAGVNTGELFF
V: TRBV7-9; CDR3: CASSPRQNWGTEAFF
V: TRBV11-1; CDR3: CASSPIGGTGELFF
V: TRBV6-6; CDR3: CASSRLGTVSSGANVLTF
V: TRBV3-1/TRBV3-2; CDR3: CASSPPGAGELFF
V: TRBV29-1; CDR3: CSVDPLAGVSEQFF
V: TRBV6-4; CDR3: CASSVDRGDEAFF
V: TRBV9; CDR3: CASSIQDWGVDTQYF
V: TRBV10-3; CDR3: CAISNGGDQPQHF
V: TRBV6-6; CDR3: CASSYSGRENGYTF
V: TRBV6-2/TRBV6-3; CDR3: CASSSIRQTSFYGYTF
V: TRBV3-1/TRBV3-2; CDR3: CASSQSRLQNYGYTF
V: TRBV19; CDR3: CASSIVASGYEQYF
V: TRBV6-5; CDR3: CASRRTGRSEQFF
V: TRBV7-3; CDR3: CASSQSPPDSPLHF
V: TRBV6-1; CDR3: CASSERGQLSYEQYF
V: TRBV5-4; CDR3: CASSSPQGAGYEQYF
V: TRBV18; CDR3: CASSPPRTPTEQYF
V: TRBV30; CDR3: CAWSGPGELNTEAFF
V: TRBV4-3; CDR3: CASSQEGEPQGNEQFF
V: TRBV27; CDR3: CASGGGQGTNEKLFF
V: TRBV3-1/TRBV3-2; CDR3: CATGTSEEETQYF
V: TRBV30; CDR3: CAWSRGTGDQPQHF
V: TRBV6-2/TRBV6-3; CDR3: CASSTYGTPRDYEQYF
V: TRBV18; CDR3: CASSPRLGGVAKDYGYTF
V: TRBV4-3; CDR3: CASSQDQLTDGYTF
V: TRBV5-8; CDR3: CASSLALGSGSNQPQHF
V: TRBV5-1; CDR3: CASSLDRGTNTEAFF
V: TRBV6-6; CDR3: CASRGLAVNTGELFF
V: TRBV5-1; CDR3: CASSLGQPGNYGYTF
V: TRBV5-6; CDR3: CASSLTGSNQPQHF
V: TRBV27; CDR3: CASSKEGSGTGRGEQYF
V: TRBV27; CDR3: CASSYSGGALYTQYF
V: TRBV30; CDR3: CAWSVEIAGGTGANVLTF
V: TRBV19; CDR3: CASSPGGPFTDTQYF
V: TRBV3-1/TRBV3-2; CDR3: CASSRGLAGGYEQYF